The present entry profiles one TCR beta chain with its context. Its specificity is not known. The CDR3 has 15 residues. V lost 0 bases and J lost 10, with 14 bases in between. Germline CDR1 is SGDLS and CDR2 is YYNGEE. The sample originates from a study of breast tumors, draining lymph nodes, adjacent tissues. Study findings and constraints: Compared with lymph nodes, tumors were less diverse; compared with nontumor tissue, more.

The lymph nodes were axillary draining lymph nodes from breast cancer patients. TCRdb used MiXCR to reprocess the multiplex PCR reads, holding one entry per CDR3 protein. The table shows approximately 250,000 distinct CDR3 sequences, with 30% to 35% occurring only once. The receptor was derived from a female donor with breast cancer. Some clones in this sample may be carry-over from other donors' samples. Sequenced input: axillary lymph node tissue. V is TRBV9 and J is TRBJ1-6; possible D gene TRBD1, 6 bases. CDR3 in DNA: TGTGCCAGCAGCGTAGCTGGGGGCAGTGGGTCACCCCTCCACTTT. Translated, it gives CASSVAGGSGSPLHF.